This paragraph covers one TCR beta chain sequence. Its antigen remains unidentified. This entry comes from a study of molecular identifiers for immune sequencing clone quantification. General observations from the study: Clones above 20 RNA copies held over 98% of effector molecules, under 1% in naive cells. Detecting spiked Jurkat TCR RNA from one cell among one million naive cells was reportedly possible.

Previously reported methods and listed TCR primers produced the bulk TCR libraries. TCRdb reprocessed the PCR reads with MiXCR, giving one entry per CDR3 protein. The data contain around 470,000 distinct CDR3 sequences, around 25% of them singletons. With 4 bases removed from V and 1 base from J, the gap between germline ends came to 20 bases. Germline CDR1 is LGHNA and CDR2 is YNFKEQ. The CDR3 length is 18 residues. This chain uses TRBV4-2 with TRBJ1-3, with D unclear. The sequence was collected from a human donor in good health. Some libraries in this study had Jurkat cell RNA spiked in. What was sequenced was naive CD8+ T cells from blood, with Jurkat cell RNA spiked in. Regarding subset: FACS-sorted CD8+CD4-CCR7+CD45RA+ naive T cells. The CDR3 DNA follows: TGTGCCAGCAGCCCCACTCAGTGGACGGCCGGATCTGGAAACACCATATATTTT. Encoded protein: CASSPTQWTAGSGNTIYF.